The source of this TCR beta chain is a study of CD8 T cells in Susac syndrome (dated by TCRdb to between 2018 and 2021). With regard to the full study: Among the sequenced Susac syndrome patients, six had clinically active disease and under ten were in clinical remission. Susac syndrome patients were therapy-naive, on corticosteroids (some also receiving IVIg), or on IVIg alone at blood withdrawal. Repertoire sequencing was used to test whether CD8+ T cell activation and differentiation in Susac syndrome was antigen driven. What the work shows at the level of the full study, not this receptor alone: The TCR sequencing and HLA analysis was acknowledged to have included a relatively small number of individuals. In patients with Susac syndrome, the CD4+ T cell repertoire showed no detectable clonal expansion.

Including cysteine and phenylalanine, the CDR3 has 15 amino acids. The only DNA kept is the CDR3, 45 bases in frame from the first base. Trimming takes 0 bases from V and 5 bases from J, and the germline ends sit 13 bases apart. For CDR1 and CDR2, the germline V gene (reference sequence) lists LNHNV and YYDKDF. Peripheral blood CD8+ and CD4+ T cells from healthy donors, Susac syndrome patients and multiple sclerosis patients were profiled using high-throughput TCR beta sequencing. Recently defined diagnostic criteria for definite or probable disease were met by the Susac syndrome patients. CD8+ TEMRA cells were enriched by FACS, while bulk CD8+ and CD4+ T cells were purified by magnetic negative isolation. Blood was drawn into EDTA tubes, processed within 24 hours, and PBMCs were isolated by density gradient centrifugation. PBMCs intended for TCR sequencing were frozen in liquid nitrogen and were later thawed in a 37 degrees C water bath. The sorted or isolated CD4+, CD8+ and CD8+ TEMRA cells had a purity of 90% or higher.

To note about this clonotype: Its specific antigen is unknown. No base quality values were provided; no much bigger clone lies one nucleotide off.

RNA was extracted using the RNeasy kit, and roughly 0.5 to 1 microgram was reverse transcribed with random hexamers. TCR beta CDR3 regions were amplified with the immunoSEQ multiplex PCR assay covering 54 Vbeta and 13 Jbeta segments. PCR amplification bias was corrected by using a synthetic template baseline for primer optimization and computational correction. Per the source publication's procedure: Reads were annotated to V, D and J genes per IMGT and analyzed with immunoSEQ Analyzer, keeping only productive sequences. To calculate clonality, Shannon entropy was normalized by log2 of the number of productive unique sequences and then subtracted from one. For each patient and control, public and private clones were evaluated among the 100 most prevalent clones. Clones were defined as Susac-specific when absent from the healthy and MS cohorts, from approximately 1,100 published viral clones and from other ImmuneACCESS disease sequences. The raw public data were reprocessed by TCRdb itself: fastp quality trimming at Q25, MiXCR clonotype calling, in-frame beta chains only. Rows are combined by CDR3 protein, so each entry shows the most common genes and DNA. The V and J calls shown here were made by TCRdb, not taken from the authors' results. In this sample the table shows over 130,000 distinct CDR3 sequences, over 90% of which occur a single time. About 0.14% of the sample is held by the ten biggest clonotypes.

The source material was CD4+ T cells from PBMCs. The source of this sequence is a human donor with Susac syndrome. This receptor chain uses TRBV15 and TRBJ1-2, with TRBD1 perhaps the D gene, on 5 matching bases. The nucleotide sequence reads as follows: TGTGCCACCAGCAGAGATCAGGGAGATCCGTATGGCTACACCTTC. Protein translation: CATSRDQGDPYGYTF.